This T cell receptor (beta chain) was captured in a study of shared clonotypes between healthy human individuals. On the study more broadly: The plates for each donor numbered three CD4 naive, three CD4 memory, two CD8 naive and one CD8 memory.

Profiled with immunoSEQ multiplex PCR; TCRdb holds only in-frame clones, not every one. The sample consists of millions of clones, 85% to 95% of them appearing once. V was pared by 2 bases and J by 8 bases, with 12 bases between. Germline V CDR1 and CDR2: MNHEY, SVGAGI. The CDR3 sequence is 13 residues long. The sequence derives from a man younger than 35 in good health. The chain combines TRBV6-5 with TRBJ1-2, with D perhaps TRBD1 (5 bases). The material sequenced was naive CD4+ T cells sorted from blood. Subset: CD45RA+ positively selected. CDR3 amino acids: CASSYGGAAGYTF. The CDR3 DNA reads TGTGCCAGCAGTTACGGAGGGGCGGCGGGCTACACCTTC.